This T cell receptor (beta chain) was recorded in a study of Graves' ophthalmopathy and Graves' hyperthyroidism. Investigators amplified TCR beta CDR3 regions from RNA transcripts. RT-PCR in the first round used HTBI primers; a second-round multiplex PCR followed. MiXCR was run by TCRdb on the multiplex PCR reads, yielding one entry per CDR3 protein. The sample shows some 370,000 distinct CDR3 sequences, roughly 17% of them seen only once. Study-wide results and caveats: Most expanded thyroid clonotypes above 0.001 frequency also appeared in blood.

There are many counts of this clonotype. Its matching antigen is unknown. The sequence derives from an adult woman with stable Graves' hyperthyroidism. Sequencing was performed on peripheral blood.

Written as DNA, the CDR3 is TGTGCCAGCAGTCGAAGGACCTCGGGGCCGTACGAGCAGTACTTC. This gives the protein CASSRRTSGPYEQYF. V and J are TRBV6-2 or TRBV6-3 and TRBJ2-7, with D perhaps given as TRBD1 or TRBD2 (5 bases each). The germline V and J ends were trimmed by 5 bases and 4 bases, with 18 bases remaining between them. Germline V gene data show CDR1 as MNHEY and CDR2 as SVGEGT. The CDR3 loop spans 15 amino acids.